The 15 T cell receptor beta chains given below trace back to one sample, sequenced in a study of cytomegalovirus exposure and HLA in healthy donors. The PCR used 60 Vbeta and 13 Jbeta primers. Clones were read by immunoSEQ multiplex PCR, and TCRdb kept only the in-frame ones, dropping some. The sample table includes under 200,000 clones. Sequencing was done on a sample of PBMCs. All receptors derive from a man aged 25 to 40 in good health and CMV-seronegative.

The chain joins TRBV6-6 to TRBJ1-1; TRBD1 matches at 7 bases. The CDR3 totals 14 residues. V lost 2 bases and J lost 4; bases outside the gene matches: 4. Germline loops: CDR1 MNHNY, CDR2 SVGAGI (reference sequence). CDR3 nucleotides: TGTGCCAGCAGTTACAGGGGGCTGGTCACTGAAGCTTTCTTT. It is translated as CASSYRGLVTEAFF.

A remark on this clone: Other DNA variants within this sample encode the same CDR3. The V and J genes are TRBV25-1 and TRBJ1-1; tentative D call: TRBD1 (5 bases). V dropped 6 bases and J dropped 0 bases, with 14 bases sitting between them. Germline V lookup: CDR1 MGHDK, CDR2 SYGVNS. The CDR3 loop spans 15 amino acids. The DNA of the CDR3 is TGTGCCAGCAGGGATGACAGTTTAATGAACACTGAAGCTTTCTTT. Its translation: CASRDDSLMNTEAFF.

This sequence joins TRBV6-1 and TRBJ1-3; D gene ambiguous. CDR3 length equals 14 residues. The V end was cut by 6 bases, the J end by 6 bases, with 15 bases between. Germline V CDR1 and CDR2: MNHNS, SASEGT. The CDR3 is CASRPQPGENTIYF. The CDR3 nucleotides are TGTGCCAGCAGGCCGCAGCCAGGTGAAAACACCATATATTTT.

The chain joins TRBV4-1 to TRBJ2-2; the D is unclear. CDR3 length: 12 residues. V lost 8 bases and J 6 bases, leaving 10 bases between the germline ends. Germline CDR1 and CDR2: MGHRA and YSYEKL. For the CDR3, the DNA is TGCGCCAGCGTTAGCAGAGCCGGGGAGCTGTTTTTT. Amino acids: CASVSRAGELFF.

The chain couples TRBV9 to TRBJ2-1; D call uncertain. Germline assignment: CDR1 SGDLS and CDR2 YYNGEE. Trimming removed 3 bases at V and 6 bases at J, with 7 bases between. The CDR3 runs to 12 residues. CDR3 nucleotide sequence: TGTGCCAGCAGCGGATCTAGCAATGAGCAGTTCTTC. Residues: CASSGSSNEQFF.

This sequence joins TRBV6-1 and TRBJ1-2; TRBD1 might be the D (6 bases). In germline, CDR1 is MNHNS, CDR2 SASEGT. Trimming removed 7 bases from V and 8 bases from J, with 14 bases in between. The CDR3 totals 12 residues. The DNA of the CDR3 is TGTGCCAGCACTGAGGGGGGGCTGGGCTACACCTTC. Protein sequence: CASTEGGLGYTF.

CDR3 nucleotide sequence: TGTGCCAGTAGTATCGGCAGGGGTCCCTACGAGCAGTACTTC. As protein: CASSIGRGPYEQYF. The chain couples TRBV19 to TRBJ2-7; D is possibly TRBD1 (6 bases). Trimming pared 3 bases from V and 2 bases from J, leaving 11 bases between. Germline CDR1 LNHDA, CDR2 SQIVND (reference sequence). The CDR3 length is 14 residues.

The chain couples TRBV10-3 to TRBJ2-7; TRBD1 agrees at 7 bases. Germline trimming cut 0 bases from V and 5 bases from J; bases unmatched to any gene: 10. Germline V CDR1 and CDR2: ENHRY, SYGVKD. The CDR3 runs to 16 residues. CDR3 sequence reads: CAISESTLRGGDEQYF. DNA of the CDR3: TGTGCCATCAGTGAGTCGACTCTCCGAGGGGGCGACGAGCAGTACTTC.

The rearrangement links TRBV28 to TRBJ2-1; maybe TRBD2 (6 bases). This CDR3 has 16 residues. Between the trimmed V and J ends, which lost 5 bases and 4 bases, there was a span of 18 bases. Germline V CDR1 and CDR2: MDHEN, SYDVKM. The CDR3, as DNA: TGTGCCAGCAGTCTTTGGGGGATGGGGGGTTACAATGAGCAGTTCTTC. This encodes CASSLWGMGGYNEQFF.

The V and J genes are TRBV11-2 and TRBJ2-5, with TRBD2 as a possible D gene (5 bases). The J call may be incorrect, as the DNA end agrees better with TRBJ2-7. Germline lookup yields CDR1 SGHAT and CDR2 FQNNGV. The CDR3 is 18 residues long. The CDR3 loop is CASSLVAGGRVGFYEQYF. The CDR3 region has the DNA TGTGCCAGCAGCTTAGTTGCAGGCGGGCGGGTGGGGTTCTACGAGCAGTACTTC.

The rearrangement joins TRBV11-3 to TRBJ2-1; 7 positions match TRBD2. With 4 bases clipped from V and 9 bases from J, the junction kept 3 bases outside the gene matches. Germline V gene lookup returns CDR1 SGHNT and CDR2 YENEEA. The CDR3 has 12 residues. The CDR3 region has the DNA TGTGCCAGCAGCTCCAGCGGGATTGAGCAGTTCTTC. It translates to CASSSSGIEQFF.

The chain employs TRBV6-5 and TRBJ2-2, with 7 bases aligning to TRBD1. J lost 0 bases, V lost 2 bases, and 0 bases had no gene match. CDR1 is MNHEY and CDR2 is SVGAGI in the germline V gene. This CDR3 contains 15 residues. For the CDR3, the DNA is TGTGCCAGCAGTTACACAGGGGCGAACACCGGGGAGCTGTTTTTT. This encodes CASSYTGANTGELFF.

The chain joins TRBV5-5 to TRBJ2-7, with TRBD1 matching over 7 bases. CDR1 is SGHKS, CDR2 YYEKEE, per germline (reference sequence). Trimming cost V 2 bases and J 0 bases; bases outside gene matches: 5. CDR3 length: 15 residues. Here the CDR3 DNA reads TGTGCCAGCAGCTTTTCGGGACAGTTCTCCTACGAGCAGTACTTC. Amino acid sequence: CASSFSGQFSYEQYF.

This chain connects TRBV2 to TRBJ2-1, with D perhaps matching TRBD1 (5 bases). Germline loops: CDR1 SNHLY, CDR2 FYNNEI. CDR3 size: 17 residues. Between the trimmed V and J ends, which lost 5 bases and 0 bases, there was a span of 17 bases. The CDR3 bases are TGTGCCAGCAGTAGTTGGGGCAGCTCTAGCTCCTACAATGAGCAGTTCTTC. It encodes CASSSWGSSSSYNEQFF.

The chain couples TRBV4-2 to TRBJ2-2; 9 positions agree with TRBD2. Germline trimming cut 1 base from V and 5 bases from J; bases unmatched to any gene: 5. The CDR3 loop spans 16 amino acids. Germline CDR1 and CDR2: LGHNA and YNFKEQ. The DNA for the CDR3 is TGTGCCAGCAGCCAAGTAGCGGGAGTAATAACCGGGGAGCTGTTTTTT. Amino acids: CASSQVAGVITGELFF.